This note documents a single T cell receptor beta chain sequence. Its antigen is currently unknown. One entry per CDR3 protein results from TCRdb running MiXCR on the reads. Here the sample spans roughly 500,000 distinct CDR3 sequences, 33% being singletons. This sample was taken from a study of T cell repertoires in cytomegalovirus infection. V was pared by 7 bases and J by 9 bases, with 14 bases of the junction left unmatched. Germline CDR1 MNHEY, CDR2 SVGEGT. The CDR3 loop spans 17 amino acids. The study's findings and limits: Of the TCR beta families, the public ones yielded a cumulative frequency that identified carriers of CMV plus the relevant HLA.

Here the sequenced sample was cultured PBMCs, taken from culture after CMV antigen stimulation. The rearrangement joins TRBV6-2 or TRBV6-3 to TRBJ2-1; TRBD2 agrees at 14 bases. The source of this sequence is a human donor in good health (CMV status not recorded). Some clones in this sample may be carry-over from other donors' samples. The CDR3: CASTVPRTSGRLGEQFF. The CDR3 nucleotides read TGTGCCAGCACCGTACCGCGGACTAGCGGGAGGTTGGGTGAGCAGTTCTTC.